This TCR beta chain comes out of a study of cytomegalovirus exposure and HLA in healthy donors. With respect to this clone: Its antigen is undetermined.

The validation cohort, a group of under 150 subjects, included the donors and was separate from the roughly 670-subject first cohort. Sequencing was performed with immunoSEQ multiplex PCR; in TCRdb, only in-frame clones are kept and a portion is missing. Here the sample spans more than 55,000 clones, 94% being singletons. General study findings and limits: Three chains linked to CMV were shown in vitro to be specific for CMV antigens. Both high specificity and high sensitivity reportedly marked the classifier's diagnosis of cytomegalovirus status. Despite most TCR sequences being rare, some public TCRs occurred in many donors.

Losses at the gene ends were 0 bases for V and 3 bases for J; bases not matched to a gene: 8. Germline V gene lookup returns CDR1 SGHTA and CDR2 FQGNSA. The length of the CDR3 is 18 residues. The rearrangement joins TRBV7-2 to TRBJ2-2, with 9 bases identical to TRBD1. Material for sequencing was PBMCs. The TCR sequence derives from a woman aged 18-29 years in good health and CMV-seronegative. CDR3 region: CASSLADPRDRDTGELFF. CDR3 sequence (DNA): TGTGCCAGCAGCTTAGCGGACCCCCGGGACAGGGACACCGGGGAGCTGTTTTTT. Full variable domain (remainder filled in from reference TRBV7-2 and TRBJ2-2): GAGVSQSPSNKVTEKGKDVELRCDPISGHTALYWYRQSLGQGLEFLIYFQGNSAPDKSGLPSDRFSAERTGGSVSTLTIQRTQQEDSAVYLCASSLADPRDRDTGELFFGEGSRLTVL.